One TCR beta chain is described in this entry. The antigen remains unidentified. The data were taken from a study of OX40 agonist ivuxolimab in advanced cancers. Study-level results: Doses of 0.1 to 3.0 mg/kg were accompanied by clonal expansion of CD4+ and CD8+ blood T cells by week 6.

Sequencing was performed with immunoSEQ multiplex PCR; in TCRdb, only in-frame clones are kept and a portion is missing. The table shows around 34,000 clones, with roughly nine tenths occurring only once. The receptor was derived from an adult with an advanced solid tumor such as melanoma, head and neck, liver or kidney cancer. The input for sequencing was CD4+ or CD8+ T cells sorted from blood, taken in a trial of the OX40 agonist ivuxolimab.

CDR3 protein: CASSAVGSANTEAFF. CDR3 nucleotide sequence: TGTGCCAGCAGTGCCGTGGGGTCCGCTAACACTGAAGCTTTCTTT. This sequence joins TRBV25-1 and TRBJ1-1; D call uncertain. Germline V gives CDR1 MGHDK, CDR2 SYGVNS. There are 15 residues in the CDR3. V lost 4 bases, J lost 2 bases, and 14 bases lay in between.